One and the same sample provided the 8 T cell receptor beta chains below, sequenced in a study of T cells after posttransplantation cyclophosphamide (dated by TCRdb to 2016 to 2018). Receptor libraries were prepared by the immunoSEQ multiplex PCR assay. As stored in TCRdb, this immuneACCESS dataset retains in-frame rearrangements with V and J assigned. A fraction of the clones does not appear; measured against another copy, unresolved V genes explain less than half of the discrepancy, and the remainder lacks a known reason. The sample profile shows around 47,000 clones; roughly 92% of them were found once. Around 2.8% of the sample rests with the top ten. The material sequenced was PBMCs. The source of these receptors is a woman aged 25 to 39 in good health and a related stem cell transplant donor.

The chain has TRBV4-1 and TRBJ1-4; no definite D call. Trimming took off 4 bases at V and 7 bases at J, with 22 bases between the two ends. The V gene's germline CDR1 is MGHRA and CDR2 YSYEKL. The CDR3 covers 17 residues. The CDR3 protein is CASSPRGSVLVGEKLFF. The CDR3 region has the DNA TGCGCCAGCAGCCCCCGCGGTAGCGTGCTGGTTGGTGAAAAACTGTTTTTT.

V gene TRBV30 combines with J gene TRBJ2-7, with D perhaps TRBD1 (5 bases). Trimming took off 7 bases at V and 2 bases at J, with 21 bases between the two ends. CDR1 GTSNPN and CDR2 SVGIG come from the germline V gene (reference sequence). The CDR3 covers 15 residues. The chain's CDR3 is CAYHTMGRNPYEQYF. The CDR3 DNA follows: TGTGCCTACCACACTATGGGGCGCAACCCCTACGAGCAGTACTTC.

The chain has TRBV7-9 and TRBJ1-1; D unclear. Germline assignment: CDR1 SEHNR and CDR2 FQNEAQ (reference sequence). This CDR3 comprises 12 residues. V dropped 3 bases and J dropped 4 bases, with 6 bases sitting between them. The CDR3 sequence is CASSFLFTEAFF. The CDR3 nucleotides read TGTGCCAGCAGCTTCTTATTCACTGAAGCTTTCTTT.

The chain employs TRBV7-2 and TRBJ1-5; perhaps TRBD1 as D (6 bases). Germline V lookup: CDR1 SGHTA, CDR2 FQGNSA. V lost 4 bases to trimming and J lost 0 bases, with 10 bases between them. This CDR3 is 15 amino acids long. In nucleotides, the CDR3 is TGTGCCAGCAGCTGGGGGGGCAATAGCAATCAGCCCCAGCATTTT. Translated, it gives CASSWGGNSNQPQHF.

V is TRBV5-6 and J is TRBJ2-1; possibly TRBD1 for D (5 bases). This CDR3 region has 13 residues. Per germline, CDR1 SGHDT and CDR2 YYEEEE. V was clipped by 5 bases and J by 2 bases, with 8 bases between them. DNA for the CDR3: TGTGCCAGCAGACCGACAGCCTACAATGAGCAGTTCTTC. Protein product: CASRPTAYNEQFF. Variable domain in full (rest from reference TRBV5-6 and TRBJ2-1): DAGVTQSPTHLIKTRGQQVTLRCSPKSGHDTVSWYQQALGQGPQFIFQYYEEEERQRGNFPDRFSGHQFPNYSSELNVNALLLGDSALYLCASRPTAYNEQFFGPGTRLTVL.

The CDR3 region has the DNA TGCGCCAGCAGCTACTCGGACAGGGACCACGAGCAGTACTTC. Translated: CASSYSDRDHEQYF. The chain uses TRBV5-1 and TRBJ2-7; 8 nucleotides match TRBD1. Unmatched junction bases numbered 7, after V lost 3 bases and J lost 5 bases. The CDR3 runs to 14 residues. Germline CDR1 SGHRS, CDR2 YFSETQ.

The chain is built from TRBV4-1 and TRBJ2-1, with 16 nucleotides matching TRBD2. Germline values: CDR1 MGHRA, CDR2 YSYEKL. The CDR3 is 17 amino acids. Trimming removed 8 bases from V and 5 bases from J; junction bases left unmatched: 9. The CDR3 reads CASQKGLAGGRDNEQFF. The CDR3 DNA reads TGCGCCAGCCAAAAGGGACTAGCGGGGGGGCGGGACAATGAGCAGTTCTTC.

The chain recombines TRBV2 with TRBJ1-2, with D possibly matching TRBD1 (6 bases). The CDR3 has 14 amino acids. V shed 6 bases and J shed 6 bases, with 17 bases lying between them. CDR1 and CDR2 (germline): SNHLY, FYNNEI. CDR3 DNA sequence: TGTGCCAGCAGGGAAAGACAGGTCGAGGATGGCTACACCTTC. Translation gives CASRERQVEDGYTF.